This TCR beta chain was observed in a study of cytomegalovirus exposure and HLA in healthy donors. With V trimmed by 5 bases and J by 6 bases, 8 bases remained unmatched. CDR1 is LNHDA and CDR2 is SQIVND in the germline V gene (reference sequence). This CDR3 is built from 16 residues. Healthy bone marrow donors made up the cohort. 60 Vbeta and 13 Jbeta primers were used in PCR. Produced via immunoSEQ multiplex PCR; TCRdb's table is partial and in-frame only. The sample shows 69,000 or so clones, more than 75% of them seen only once. The chain combines TRBV19 with TRBJ1-5, with 12 bases that match TRBD1. The sequence came from a man aged 18 to 29 in good health and CMV-seronegative. The sequencing sample was made of PBMCs. CDR3 bases: TGTGCCAGTAGTTCCTATGGGACAGGGGGCAGTCAGCCCCAGCATTTT. Encoded protein: CASSSYGTGGSQPQHF.